These T cell receptor beta chains were read from a single sample in a study of blood T cell repertoires in COVID-19. This table comes from immunoSEQ multiplex PCR, and its TCRdb copy is limited to in-frame clones, with some not included. Of about 400,000 clones in the sample, roughly 87% were seen once. Material for sequencing was PBMCs or T cells enriched from blood (not recorded which). Receptor source: a woman in her thirties or forties with acute COVID-19. Each CDR3 is given with its conserved first and last residue. Each record gives: D gene, clone size, V gene, J gene, CDR3 DNA, CDR3 protein. A D gene is named only where the DNA matches it firmly. Part of the rows lack a size; the others show once, few, many or a class for expanded clones.

d_call: NA
clone_size: NA
v_call: TRBV7-9
j_call: TRBJ2-1
cdr3_nt: TGTGCCAGCAGCTTAGCCCGGGACATCTCCTACAATGAGCAGTTCTTC
cdr3_aa: CASSLARDISYNEQFF

d_call: TRBD1
clone_size: NA
v_call: TRBV12-5
j_call: TRBJ1-2
cdr3_nt: TGTGCTAGTGGTGATGGGACAGGGCGTCTAAACTATGGCTACACCTTC
cdr3_aa: CASGDGTGRLNYGYTF

d_call: TRBD2
clone_size: NA
v_call: TRBV2
j_call: TRBJ2-7
cdr3_nt: TGTGCCAGCACCCCTGGACTAGCGGGGGAGCAATACGAGCAGTACTTC
cdr3_aa: CASTPGLAGEQYEQYF

d_call: TRBD2
clone_size: NA
v_call: TRBV27
j_call: TRBJ2-5
cdr3_nt: TGTGCCAGCAGTGGATTAGCGGGGGGGCAGCGGGAGACCCAGTACTTC
cdr3_aa: CASSGLAGGQRETQYF

d_call: TRBD2
clone_size: few
v_call: TRBV11-2
j_call: TRBJ2-7
cdr3_nt: TGTGCCAGCAGCCCCCAGGTTAGCGGGCGATACTCCTACGAGCAGTACTTC
cdr3_aa: CASSPQVSGRYSYEQYF

d_call: TRBD1
clone_size: NA
v_call: TRBV5-6
j_call: TRBJ1-2
cdr3_nt: TGTGCCAGCAGCGGTGACAGGGCCCTATATGGCTACACCTTC
cdr3_aa: CASSGDRALYGYTF

d_call: TRBD1
clone_size: few
v_call: TRBV18
j_call: TRBJ2-7
cdr3_nt: TGTGCCAGCTCACCACAGGCGGGACAGGCCCCCCACGAGCAGTACTTC
cdr3_aa: CASSPQAGQAPHEQYF

d_call: NA
clone_size: NA
v_call: TRBV19
j_call: TRBJ1-5
cdr3_nt: TGTGCCAGTAGCGAAGACAGGATTCAGCCCCAGCATTTT
cdr3_aa: CASSEDRIQPQHF

d_call: TRBD1
clone_size: few
v_call: TRBV29-1
j_call: TRBJ1-2
cdr3_nt: TGCAGCGTGGAAATGGGACAGGGGGTGGGTGGCTACACCTTC
cdr3_aa: CSVEMGQGVGGYTF

d_call: NA
clone_size: NA
v_call: TRBV18
j_call: TRBJ1-1
cdr3_nt: TGTGCCAGCTCAGAGGGCGAGTGGTACACTGAAGCTTTCTTT
cdr3_aa: CASSEGEWYTEAFF

d_call: TRBD2
clone_size: NA
v_call: TRBV11-3
j_call: TRBJ2-1
cdr3_nt: TGTGCCAGCAGCTTGACTAGCGGGGGGCCTATTGAGCAGTTCTTC
cdr3_aa: CASSLTSGGPIEQFF

d_call: NA
clone_size: NA
v_call: TRBV20-1
j_call: TRBJ1-3
cdr3_nt: TGCAGTGCTAGTCAGGGCAGCGCTGGAAACACCATATATTTT
cdr3_aa: CSASQGSAGNTIYF

d_call: TRBD1
clone_size: few
v_call: TRBV5-6
j_call: TRBJ1-6
cdr3_nt: TGTGCCAGCAGCCAGGGGACAGGGGGCGCTTATTCACCCCTCCACTTT
cdr3_aa: CASSQGTGGAYSPLHF

d_call: NA
clone_size: NA
v_call: TRBV3-1/TRBV3-2
j_call: TRBJ2-5
cdr3_nt: TGTGCCAGCAGCCAAGATCGGGTCCAAGAGACCCAGTACTTC
cdr3_aa: CASSQDRVQETQYF

d_call: NA
clone_size: NA
v_call: TRBV5-8
j_call: TRBJ1-5
cdr3_nt: TGTGCCAGCAGCTTGGCAGTCCAGGCTGGCAATCAGCCCCAGCATTTT
cdr3_aa: CASSLAVQAGNQPQHF

d_call: TRBD1
clone_size: NA
v_call: TRBV19
j_call: TRBJ1-1
cdr3_nt: TGTGCCAGTTCGCGGACAGGGGTTTTCAACACTGAAGCTTTCTTT
cdr3_aa: CASSRTGVFNTEAFF

d_call: TRBD2
clone_size: NA
v_call: TRBV2
j_call: TRBJ2-7
cdr3_nt: TGTGCCAGCAGTGATCTAGCGGGGGGTATCTACGAGCAGTACTTC
cdr3_aa: CASSDLAGGIYEQYF

d_call: NA
clone_size: NA
v_call: TRBV2
j_call: TRBJ1-2
cdr3_nt: TGTGCCAGCAAGGCAGGGCCCTATGGCTACACCTTC
cdr3_aa: CASKAGPYGYTF

d_call: NA
clone_size: NA
v_call: TRBV30
j_call: TRBJ1-3
cdr3_nt: TGTGCCTGGAGTCAACAATCTGGAAACACCATATATTTT
cdr3_aa: CAWSQQSGNTIYF

d_call: TRBD2
clone_size: NA
v_call: TRBV5-1
j_call: TRBJ2-7
cdr3_nt: TGCGCCAGCAGCGATATAGCGGGGGCCCAATACGAGCAGTACTTC
cdr3_aa: CASSDIAGAQYEQYF

d_call: NA
clone_size: once
v_call: TRBV11-2
j_call: TRBJ2-5
cdr3_nt: TGTGCCAGCAGCCCAGTAACTAGCAGCCAAGAGACCCAGTACTTC
cdr3_aa: CASSPVTSSQETQYF

d_call: NA
clone_size: NA
v_call: TRBV11-2
j_call: TRBJ2-7
cdr3_nt: TGTGCCAGCAGCGTCCTCCTTGGGACATCCAACGAGCAGTACTTC
cdr3_aa: CASSVLLGTSNEQYF

d_call: NA
clone_size: NA
v_call: TRBV7-2
j_call: TRBJ1-4
cdr3_nt: TGTGCCAGCAGCTTATGGGGGGACGGGGGGATGGATGAAAAACTGTTTTTT
cdr3_aa: CASSLWGDGGMDEKLFF

d_call: TRBD1
clone_size: NA
v_call: TRBV7-6
j_call: TRBJ1-6
cdr3_nt: TGTGCCAGCAGCTCGGACAGGGGATCAAGTTCACCCCTCCACTTT
cdr3_aa: CASSSDRGSSSPLHF

d_call: TRBD1
clone_size: NA
v_call: TRBV4-1
j_call: TRBJ1-4
cdr3_nt: TGCGCCAGCAGCCAAGCTTTCGCACAGGGGTTCGAAAAACTGTTTTTT
cdr3_aa: CASSQAFAQGFEKLFF

d_call: NA
clone_size: NA
v_call: TRBV3-1/TRBV3-2
j_call: TRBJ2-7
cdr3_nt: TGTGCCAGCAGCCGTTCAAGTGGGCCAGGGGAATCCTACGAGCAGTACTTC
cdr3_aa: CASSRSSGPGESYEQYF

d_call: NA
clone_size: NA
v_call: TRBV19
j_call: TRBJ2-2
cdr3_nt: TGTGCCAGTAGTATAGCGAGGGGGGGCGGCACCGGGGAGCTGTTTTTT
cdr3_aa: CASSIARGGGTGELFF

d_call: NA
clone_size: NA
v_call: TRBV18
j_call: TRBJ1-1
cdr3_nt: TGTGCCAGCTCCCAACTAAGGGGCAGTGCTATCATGAACACTGAAGCTTTCTTT
cdr3_aa: CASSQLRGSAIMNTEAFF

d_call: NA
clone_size: NA
v_call: TRBV13
j_call: TRBJ2-3
cdr3_nt: TGTGCCAGCAGCTTCCCCCGGGGGAGCACAGATACGCAGTATTTT
cdr3_aa: CASSFPRGSTDTQYF

d_call: TRBD2
clone_size: NA
v_call: TRBV3-1/TRBV3-2
j_call: TRBJ2-7
cdr3_nt: TGTGCCAGCAGCCAGGGAATGGGACTAGCGGTTCCCTGGGGGGAGCAGTACTTC
cdr3_aa: CASSQGMGLAVPWGEQYF

d_call: TRBD2
clone_size: NA
v_call: TRBV7-2
j_call: TRBJ2-1
cdr3_nt: TGTGCCAGCAGCTTAAGGTCTCAGCGGGGGCCCTACAATGAGCAGTTCTTC
cdr3_aa: CASSLRSQRGPYNEQFF

d_call: NA
clone_size: NA
v_call: TRBV3-1/TRBV3-2
j_call: TRBJ1-2
cdr3_nt: TGTGCCAGCAGCCAAGAAGAGAACTATGGCTACACCTTC
cdr3_aa: CASSQEENYGYTF

d_call: NA
clone_size: NA
v_call: TRBV7-9
j_call: TRBJ1-4
cdr3_nt: TGTGCCAGCAGCTTGCTCACAGGGAGAGGGGGTGAAAAACTGTTTTTT
cdr3_aa: CASSLLTGRGGEKLFF

d_call: NA
clone_size: NA
v_call: TRBV5-4
j_call: TRBJ2-1
cdr3_nt: TGTGCCAGCAGCACGTTGGGGGGGCTATACAATGAGCAGTTCTTC
cdr3_aa: CASSTLGGLYNEQFF

d_call: TRBD2
clone_size: NA
v_call: TRBV6-2/TRBV6-3
j_call: TRBJ2-1
cdr3_nt: TGTGCCAGCAGTTACGCGGGGGGATACAATGAGCAGTTCTTC
cdr3_aa: CASSYAGGYNEQFF

d_call: NA
clone_size: once
v_call: TRBV7-9
j_call: TRBJ2-3
cdr3_nt: TGTGCCAGCAGCTTAATTCGGCAGACTAGCACAGATACGCAGTATTTT
cdr3_aa: CASSLIRQTSTDTQYF

d_call: TRBD2
clone_size: NA
v_call: TRBV4-2
j_call: TRBJ2-1
cdr3_nt: TGTGCCAGCAGCCAGGGGACTAGCGGGGGAAATGAGCAGTTCTTC
cdr3_aa: CASSQGTSGGNEQFF

d_call: NA
clone_size: NA
v_call: TRBV2
j_call: TRBJ1-5
cdr3_nt: TGTGCCAGCAGTATACACAGCAGCAATCAGCCCCAGCATTTT
cdr3_aa: CASSIHSSNQPQHF

d_call: NA
clone_size: NA
v_call: TRBV7-9
j_call: TRBJ2-7
cdr3_nt: TGTGCCAGCACCCCGGCCCCAATAGCTTCCTACGAGCAGTACTTC
cdr3_aa: CASTPAPIASYEQYF

d_call: NA
clone_size: NA
v_call: TRBV27
j_call: TRBJ1-6
cdr3_nt: TGTGCCAGCAGCCCTCCGCAGAATTCACCCCTCCACTTT
cdr3_aa: CASSPPQNSPLHF

d_call: TRBD2
clone_size: NA
v_call: TRBV5-8
j_call: TRBJ2-2
cdr3_nt: TGTGCCAGCAGCTTGCGACTAGCGGGGGTTAACACCGGGGAGCTGTTTTTT
cdr3_aa: CASSLRLAGVNTGELFF

d_call: TRBD1
clone_size: few
v_call: TRBV6-6
j_call: TRBJ1-1
cdr3_nt: TGTGCCAGCAGCCGAGGACAGGCGATGAACACTGAAGCTTTCTTT
cdr3_aa: CASSRGQAMNTEAFF

d_call: NA
clone_size: NA
v_call: TRBV7-9
j_call: TRBJ1-1
cdr3_nt: TGTGCCAGCAGCTCGACCAGGGGAGAAGCTTTCTTT
cdr3_aa: CASSSTRGEAFF

d_call: TRBD2
clone_size: few
v_call: TRBV4-2
j_call: TRBJ2-1
cdr3_nt: TGTGCCAGCAGCCAAGAGTTCCCAGCGGGGGCTCTCAATGAGCAGTTCTTC
cdr3_aa: CASSQEFPAGALNEQFF

d_call: NA
clone_size: once
v_call: TRBV5-1
j_call: TRBJ2-1
cdr3_nt: TGCGCCAGCAGCTTGTTCGTGCAGGGGCTATCCTACAATGAGCAGTTCTTC
cdr3_aa: CASSLFVQGLSYNEQFF

d_call: TRBD1
clone_size: NA
v_call: TRBV10-3
j_call: TRBJ1-2
cdr3_nt: TGTGCCATCAGTGAGTCTGACAGGGGGAAAGGCTACACCTTC
cdr3_aa: CAISESDRGKGYTF

d_call: TRBD2
clone_size: NA
v_call: TRBV5-1
j_call: TRBJ2-5
cdr3_nt: TGCGCCAGCAGCTTGATGGGCGGGGGGGCTCAGGAGACCCAGTACTTC
cdr3_aa: CASSLMGGGAQETQYF

d_call: NA
clone_size: NA
v_call: TRBV4-1
j_call: TRBJ2-1
cdr3_nt: TGCGCCAGCAGCCAACCCGGACAACCCCACAATGAGCAGTTCTTC
cdr3_aa: CASSQPGQPHNEQFF

d_call: NA
clone_size: NA
v_call: TRBV7-9
j_call: TRBJ1-5
cdr3_nt: TGTGCCAGCAGCTTAGACAGGGAACAGCCCCAGCATTTT
cdr3_aa: CASSLDREQPQHF

d_call: NA
clone_size: NA
v_call: TRBV3-1/TRBV3-2
j_call: TRBJ2-7
cdr3_nt: TGTGCCAGCAGCCCTGTAGGGACTTGGGGGGCCTACGAGCAGTACTTC
cdr3_aa: CASSPVGTWGAYEQYF

d_call: NA
clone_size: few
v_call: TRBV5-1
j_call: TRBJ1-2
cdr3_nt: TGCGCCAGCAGCTTGGATAAAGGGAGTGGCTACACCTTC
cdr3_aa: CASSLDKGSGYTF

d_call: NA
clone_size: NA
v_call: TRBV5-1
j_call: TRBJ2-3
cdr3_nt: TGCGCCAGCAGCCCGGGGGTCTCCACAGATACGCAGTATTTT
cdr3_aa: CASSPGVSTDTQYF

d_call: NA
clone_size: once
v_call: TRBV9
j_call: TRBJ1-6
cdr3_nt: TGTGCCAGCAGCGTAGCAGGGGATAATTCACCCCTCCACTTT
cdr3_aa: CASSVAGDNSPLHF

d_call: NA
clone_size: NA
v_call: TRBV19
j_call: TRBJ1-5
cdr3_nt: TGTGCCAGTAGCAAACCGGGGGTAGGCAATCAGCCCCAGCATTTT
cdr3_aa: CASSKPGVGNQPQHF

d_call: NA
clone_size: NA
v_call: TRBV5-4
j_call: TRBJ2-3
cdr3_nt: TGTGCCAGCAGCTACTTCACAGGTCCTAGCACAGATACGCAGTATTTT
cdr3_aa: CASSYFTGPSTDTQYF

d_call: NA
clone_size: NA
v_call: TRBV4-1
j_call: TRBJ2-7
cdr3_nt: TGCGCCAGCAGCCAATATCAGGGATCCGAGCAGTACTTC
cdr3_aa: CASSQYQGSEQYF

d_call: NA
clone_size: NA
v_call: TRBV3-1/TRBV3-2
j_call: TRBJ1-3
cdr3_nt: TGTGCCAGCAGCCCTCTAGGTGACAGTTCTTCCCGAAACACCATATATTTT
cdr3_aa: CASSPLGDSSSRNTIYF

d_call: TRBD1
clone_size: NA
v_call: TRBV5-1
j_call: TRBJ2-3
cdr3_nt: TGCGCCAGCAGCTTCGACAGGGTTTTTGGTACGCAGTATTTT
cdr3_aa: CASSFDRVFGTQYF

d_call: NA
clone_size: once
v_call: TRBV30
j_call: TRBJ1-3
cdr3_nt: TGTGCCTGGAGCCGCCGACATTCTGGAAACACCATATATTTT
cdr3_aa: CAWSRRHSGNTIYF